This TCR beta chain is from a study of early T cells in non-severe SARS-CoV-2 infection. Overall study context: Sequencing input comprised bulk RNA from unsorted whole blood; chain pairing was not available. Regarding the study as a whole: Matching with VDJdb favored anti-spike CD8 responses (missing private and CD4 specificities).

This clonotype was detected only a few times. The antigen is unknown. Germline loops: CDR1 MDHEN, CDR2 SYDVKM. The CDR3 has 17 residues. The germline V and J ends were trimmed by 5 bases and 2 bases, with 16 bases remaining between them. In the library, individual cDNA molecules carried attached unique molecular identifiers. TCRdb reprocessed the 5' RACE reads with MiXCR, giving one entry per CDR3 protein. Of about 58,000 distinct CDR3 sequences in the sample, about an eighth were seen once. The genes are TRBV28 and TRBJ2-6, with D hard to call. The TCR comes from an adult who was a healthcare worker with PCR-confirmed SARS-CoV-2 infection or an uninfected control (not recorded which). The sequencing input was whole blood. CDR3 loop: CASSGSWQVPGANVLTF. DNA of the CDR3: TGTGCCAGCAGTGGAAGTTGGCAGGTTCCTGGGGCCAACGTCCTGACTTTC.